Listed below are T cell receptor beta chains from one sample, sequenced in a study of T cells after yellow fever vaccination. TCRdb recomputed calls from the 5' RACE reads with MiXCR, one row per CDR3 protein. In the table there are hundreds of thousands of distinct CDR3 sequences, roughly 4% of which are singletons. The sample consisted of PBMCs, taken on the day of the yellow fever booster vaccination. These receptors came from a man younger than 35 who received the YFV17D yellow fever vaccine. Each CDR3 is given with its conserved first and last residue. Fields, in order: CDR3 DNA, CDR3 protein, D gene, J gene, V gene, clone size. D genes are given only for firm matches. Clone size appears in some rows only: once, few, many, or a class for an expanded clone.

CDR3 DNA: TGTGCCAGCAGTGAGGGGGGCACCGGGGAGCTGTTTTTT
CDR3 protein: CASSEGGTGELFF
D gene: NA
J gene: TRBJ2-2
V gene: TRBV2
clone size: many

CDR3 DNA: TGCAGTGCTAGAAGGGCCATCGGGGATACGCAGTATTTT
CDR3 protein: CSARRAIGDTQYF
D gene: NA
J gene: TRBJ2-3
V gene: TRBV20-1
clone size: many

CDR3 DNA: TGCAGTGCTAGAGAGAGCTTGAACACTGAAGCTTTCTTT
CDR3 protein: CSARESLNTEAFF
D gene: NA
J gene: TRBJ1-1
V gene: TRBV20-1
clone size: many

CDR3 DNA: TGTGCCAGTAGTATGACTAGCGGGGGCCGCACAGATACGCAGTATTTT
CDR3 protein: CASSMTSGGRTDTQYF
D gene: TRBD2
J gene: TRBJ2-3
V gene: TRBV19
clone size: few

CDR3 DNA: TGCAGTGCTAGACCGGGACAGAACTACGAGCAGTACTTC
CDR3 protein: CSARPGQNYEQYF
D gene: TRBD1
J gene: TRBJ2-7
V gene: TRBV20-1
clone size: many

CDR3 DNA: TGTGCCAGCAGCTTAGGCCTCCGGGGGCAAGAGACCCAGTACTTC
CDR3 protein: CASSLGLRGQETQYF
D gene: NA
J gene: TRBJ2-5
V gene: TRBV7-3
clone size: many

CDR3 DNA: TGTGCCAGCAGCCAGAGGGCCACAACTTATTCACCCCTCCACTTT
CDR3 protein: CASSQRATTYSPLHF
D gene: NA
J gene: TRBJ1-6
V gene: TRBV7-2
clone size: few

CDR3 DNA: TGCGCCAGCAGCTTGGAACTAGCGGGGGAGACCCAGTACTTC
CDR3 protein: CASSLELAGETQYF
D gene: TRBD2
J gene: TRBJ2-5
V gene: TRBV5-1
clone size: many

CDR3 DNA: TGTGCCAGCAGGTCGACAGGTTATAATTCACCCCTCCACTTT
CDR3 protein: CASRSTGYNSPLHF
D gene: NA
J gene: TRBJ1-6
V gene: TRBV12-3/TRBV12-4
clone size: many

CDR3 DNA: TGTGCCAGCAGTGAAGGGACAGCCTTAAAAAAACTGTTTTTT
CDR3 protein: CASSEGTALKKLFF
D gene: NA
J gene: TRBJ1-4
V gene: TRBV2
clone size: NA

CDR3 DNA: TGTGCCAGCAGTTTGGTGGTTGACGAGCAGTACTTC
CDR3 protein: CASSLVVDEQYF
D gene: NA
J gene: TRBJ2-7
V gene: TRBV12-3/TRBV12-4
clone size: few

CDR3 DNA: TGTGCCAGCAGTTTAATCGGCCAGGGGGATAGTGAAGCTTTCTTT
CDR3 protein: CASSLIGQGDSEAFF
D gene: TRBD1
J gene: TRBJ1-1
V gene: TRBV12-3/TRBV12-4
clone size: many

CDR3 DNA: TGCGCCAGCCAGGTTACGCGGTTCGACAATGAGCAGTTCTTC
CDR3 protein: CASQVTRFDNEQFF
D gene: NA
J gene: TRBJ2-1
V gene: TRBV5-1
clone size: many

CDR3 DNA: TGCAGTGCTAGAGATTCATGGCGGGGGCATTTTGAGCAGTTCTTC
CDR3 protein: CSARDSWRGHFEQFF
D gene: NA
J gene: TRBJ2-1
V gene: TRBV20-1
clone size: many

CDR3 DNA: TGTGCCAGCAGCGACCGGGACAGGGCTTTATCACCGAACACCGGGGAGCTGTTTTTT
CDR3 protein: CASSDRDRALSPNTGELFF
D gene: TRBD1
J gene: TRBJ2-2
V gene: TRBV7-9
clone size: many

CDR3 DNA: TGTGCCAGCAGCGTCACGGGGTCCCAAGCTTTCTTT
CDR3 protein: CASSVTGSQAFF
D gene: NA
J gene: TRBJ1-1
V gene: TRBV27
clone size: few

CDR3 DNA: TGTGCCAGCAGTTCGCTGGACAGGGTCCATGGCTACACCTTC
CDR3 protein: CASSSLDRVHGYTF
D gene: TRBD1
J gene: TRBJ1-2
V gene: TRBV27
clone size: few

CDR3 DNA: TGCAGTGCAGCCGGGACTGTCCTCTCTGGGGCCAACGTCCTGACTTTC
CDR3 protein: CSAAGTVLSGANVLTF
D gene: NA
J gene: TRBJ2-6
V gene: TRBV20-1
clone size: many

CDR3 DNA: TGCAGCGCTTGGGCGGACTATGGCTACACCTTC
CDR3 protein: CSAWADYGYTF
D gene: NA
J gene: TRBJ1-2
V gene: TRBV29-1
clone size: few

CDR3 DNA: TGTGCCAGCAGCGGCTCGGATACGCAGTATTTT
CDR3 protein: CASSGSDTQYF
D gene: NA
J gene: TRBJ2-3
V gene: TRBV7-6
clone size: many

CDR3 DNA: TGTGCCAGCAGCCAACACACCGGGGAGCTGTTTTTT
CDR3 protein: CASSQHTGELFF
D gene: NA
J gene: TRBJ2-2
V gene: TRBV3-1
clone size: many

CDR3 DNA: TGTGCCAGCAGCGTAGGGCCAGAGAATTCACCCCTCCACTTT
CDR3 protein: CASSVGPENSPLHF
D gene: NA
J gene: TRBJ1-6
V gene: TRBV9
clone size: NA

CDR3 DNA: TGTGCCAGCAGCCAGATGGGACAGGGAAAGATCTTC
CDR3 protein: CASSQMGQGKIF
D gene: TRBD1
J gene: TRBJ2-1
V gene: TRBV28
clone size: many

CDR3 DNA: TGTGCCAGCAGTACCCCATTTCTAGCGGGGGGCACAGATACGCAGTATTTT
CDR3 protein: CASSTPFLAGGTDTQYF
D gene: TRBD2
J gene: TRBJ2-3
V gene: TRBV6-5
clone size: few

CDR3 DNA: TGTGCCTGGAGTGTACAAGTAAGGGGGGAGACCCAGTACTTC
CDR3 protein: CAWSVQVRGETQYF
D gene: NA
J gene: TRBJ2-5
V gene: TRBV30
clone size: few

CDR3 DNA: TGTGCCAGCAGCCCAACCAGGGGGCGGCGTGAAAAACTGTTTTTT
CDR3 protein: CASSPTRGRREKLFF
D gene: TRBD1
J gene: TRBJ1-4
V gene: TRBV7-2
clone size: NA

CDR3 DNA: TGCAGTGCTGCGAAGACAGGGCACACAGATACGCAGTATTTT
CDR3 protein: CSAAKTGHTDTQYF
D gene: TRBD1
J gene: TRBJ2-3
V gene: TRBV20-1
clone size: many

CDR3 DNA: TGTGCCAGCAGTTGGGATGCTTTGGCCAAAAACATTCAGTACTTC
CDR3 protein: CASSWDALAKNIQYF
D gene: NA
J gene: TRBJ2-4
V gene: TRBV6-2/TRBV6-3
clone size: many

CDR3 DNA: TGCGCCAGCAGCCAAACGGCACAAGCGGATTCACCCCTCCACTTT
CDR3 protein: CASSQTAQADSPLHF
D gene: NA
J gene: TRBJ1-6
V gene: TRBV4-3
clone size: many

CDR3 DNA: TGTGCCATCAGAGGGACAGTTCCTGGGAACACCGGGGAGCTGTTTTTT
CDR3 protein: CAIRGTVPGNTGELFF
D gene: TRBD1
J gene: TRBJ2-2
V gene: TRBV10-3
clone size: many

CDR3 DNA: TGCAGTGCTAGAGATCAGGGCCAGGGAGGTTTCGAGCAGTACTTC
CDR3 protein: CSARDQGQGGFEQYF
D gene: NA
J gene: TRBJ2-7
V gene: TRBV20-1
clone size: many

CDR3 DNA: TGTGCCAGCAGCTTTTCCGGGGGGATTAGCACAGATACGCAGTATTTT
CDR3 protein: CASSFSGGISTDTQYF
D gene: TRBD2
J gene: TRBJ2-3
V gene: TRBV11-2
clone size: many

CDR3 DNA: TGTGCCAGCAGCCCCGGACTTTCGAGGGAGACCCAGTACTTC
CDR3 protein: CASSPGLSRETQYF
D gene: NA
J gene: TRBJ2-5
V gene: TRBV3-1
clone size: NA

CDR3 DNA: TGTGCCAGCAGCTTAAGCCCCAACACCGGGGAGCTGTTTTTT
CDR3 protein: CASSLSPNTGELFF
D gene: NA
J gene: TRBJ2-2
V gene: TRBV7-3
clone size: many

CDR3 DNA: TGTGCCAGCAGGCCGCGGGGGGGCCTTGGAGATACGCAGTATTTT
CDR3 protein: CASRPRGGLGDTQYF
D gene: TRBD2
J gene: TRBJ2-3
V gene: TRBV25-1
clone size: many

CDR3 DNA: TGTGCCAGCAGTTTACGGACAGGAGGGATTCAGCCCCAGCATTTT
CDR3 protein: CASSLRTGGIQPQHF
D gene: TRBD1
J gene: TRBJ1-5
V gene: TRBV12-3/TRBV12-4
clone size: NA

CDR3 DNA: TGTGCCACCGAGGGGGATTCCGGGGAGCTGTTTTTT
CDR3 protein: CATEGDSGELFF
D gene: NA
J gene: TRBJ2-2
V gene: TRBV24-1
clone size: many

CDR3 DNA: TGCAGTGCTAGGAAGGGACAGGGGGGAGGCTGGGAGACCCAGTACTTC
CDR3 protein: CSARKGQGGGWETQYF
D gene: TRBD1
J gene: TRBJ2-5
V gene: TRBV20-1
clone size: few

CDR3 DNA: TGCGCCAGCAGCTTGACCTACGAGCGACCGTCAGATGAAGCTTTCTTT
CDR3 protein: CASSLTYERPSDEAFF
D gene: NA
J gene: TRBJ1-1
V gene: TRBV5-1
clone size: few

CDR3 DNA: TGCAGTGCTAGTGGCCCGAATCGCCAGCATTTT
CDR3 protein: CSASGPNRQHF
D gene: NA
J gene: TRBJ1-5
V gene: TRBV20-1
clone size: many

CDR3 DNA: TGTGCCAGCAGCTTATCACCTAGCTCCTACAATGAGCAGTTCTTC
CDR3 protein: CASSLSPSSYNEQFF
D gene: NA
J gene: TRBJ2-1
V gene: TRBV11-2
clone size: many

CDR3 DNA: TGCGCCAGCAGCCAGGAGATACAGGGGGCGACTGGGGCCAACGTCCTGACTTTC
CDR3 protein: CASSQEIQGATGANVLTF
D gene: TRBD1
J gene: TRBJ2-6
V gene: TRBV4-1
clone size: many

CDR3 DNA: TGTGCCAGCAGTTACGGGGGACAGGCCCTAAATCAGCCCCAGCATTTT
CDR3 protein: CASSYGGQALNQPQHF
D gene: TRBD1
J gene: TRBJ1-5
V gene: TRBV6-6
clone size: many